This TCR beta chain originates from a study of T cells after yellow fever vaccination. V lost 6 bases, J lost 4 bases, and 17 bases lay in between. CDR3 length equals 15 residues. The V gene's germline CDR1 is SGHTA and CDR2 FQGNSA. Overall study results and limits: Among all clonotypes, a small share was observed in both CD4 and CD8 compartments. In post-booster samples, most primary-vaccination clones reappeared (about 95% CD4, roughly 90% CD8). Though weaker, the secondary response peaked faster, on day 5 versus 15.

This clonotype appeared a few times. Its matching antigen is unknown. Template switching by 5'RACE produced TCR cDNA, adding a universal primer site and UMIs. Each CDR3 protein gets one entry after TCRdb re-called the 5' RACE reads with MiXCR. The sample holds hundreds of thousands of distinct CDR3 sequences, 5.2% seen once. The receptor's source is a man aged 18 to 29 who received the YFV17D yellow fever vaccine. The chain combines TRBV7-2 with TRBJ2-3; D may be TRBD1 (6 bases). The specimen comprised CD4+ T cells sorted from PBMCs, sampled on the day of the yellow fever booster vaccination. CDR3 sequence (DNA): TGTGCCAGCAGTCGAAGGGGGTTAGGGCCAGATACGCAGTATTTT. It specifies CASSRRGLGPDTQYF.